This TCR beta chain came from a study of PD-L1 blockade in urothelial cancer. Study context: Prior exposure to chemotherapy in patients amounted to 0 to 3 regimens received. Analysis of the blood was performed 3 weeks (second dose) and 6 weeks after treatment start.

Regarding this clone: The antigen is not known.

The assay was immunoSEQ multiplex PCR, and TCRdb's table has in-frame clones only and misses some. The table records 100,000 or so clones, around 82% of them present only once. Overall study results and limits: Patients with durable benefit had greater blood expansion of tumor-associated TCR clones 3 weeks into treatment.

There are 15 residues in the CDR3. CDR1 and CDR2 (germline): MNHNS, SASEGT. The junction had 5 bases not matched to a gene; V was cut back by 4 bases and J by 7 bases. This sample comprised PBMCs, obtained around atezolizumab (anti-PD-L1) treatment. The TCR sequence derives from a man in his fifties or sixties with urothelial cancer. The rearrangement links TRBV6-1 to TRBJ2-1; 12 nucleotides line up with TRBD2. CDR3 protein: CASSGLAGVSNEQFF. As DNA, the CDR3 is TGTGCCAGCAGTGGACTAGCGGGAGTTTCAAATGAGCAGTTCTTC.